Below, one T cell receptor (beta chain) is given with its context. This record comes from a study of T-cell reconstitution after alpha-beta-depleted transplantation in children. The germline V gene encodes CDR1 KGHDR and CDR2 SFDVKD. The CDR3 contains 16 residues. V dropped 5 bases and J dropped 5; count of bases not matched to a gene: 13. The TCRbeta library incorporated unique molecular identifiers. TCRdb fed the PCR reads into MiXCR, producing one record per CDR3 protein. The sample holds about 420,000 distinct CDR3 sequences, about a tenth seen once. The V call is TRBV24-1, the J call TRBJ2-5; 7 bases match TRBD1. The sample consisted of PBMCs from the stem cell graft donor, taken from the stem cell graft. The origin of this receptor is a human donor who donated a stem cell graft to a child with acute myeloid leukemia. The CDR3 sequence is CATSVGGQTGTETQYF. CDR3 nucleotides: TGTGCCACCAGTGTTGGGGGACAGACAGGCACCGAGACCCAGTACTTC.